This TCR beta chain was observed in a study of identical twins. This clonotype was counted between two and nine times. TCRdb passed the 5' RACE reads through MiXCR, listing each CDR3 protein once. The table includes fewer than 250,000 distinct CDR3 sequences, about 16% detected once. This sample also belongs to another study, concerning T cells expressing NK-cell markers.

This sequence originates from a young woman in good health. The material sequenced was CD8+ T cells sorted from blood.

CDR3 DNA: TGTGCCAGCAGTCTCCGTTTCGGAGGGATCTACTACGAGCAGTACTTC. Its protein is CASSLRFGGIYYEQYF. The chain links TRBV6-2 or TRBV6-3 to TRBJ2-7; possible D gene TRBD2, 6 bases. Germline assignment: CDR1 MNHEY and CDR2 SVGEGT. This CDR3 region has 16 residues. V lost 5 bases and J lost 3, with 20 bases in between.